The subject of this entry is one TCR beta chain. The source of the sample is a study of blood T cell repertoires in COVID-19. The overall study: The United States, Italy and Spain provided the acute and convalescent COVID-19 samples. T cells, B-cell-depleted T cells, or PBMCs supplied cDNA or gDNA.

Per the original methods: Reference gene primer amplification yielded estimated nucleated cell counts. Measured with immunoSEQ multiplex PCR; TCRdb has only the in-frame clones, and not every one. V and J calls and clone size follow that table, whereas D and trimming were derived from the DNA. The sample includes under 300,000 clones, over 80% of them seen just once. V shed 1 base and J shed 6 bases, with 8 bases lying between them. CDR1 and CDR2 from the germline V gene are LNHDA and SQIVND (reference sequence). The CDR3 extends over 13 amino acids. The chain has TRBV19 and TRBJ2-3; TRBD2 might be the D (5 bases). The sequence came from a man aged 55 to 70 who had recovered from COVID-19. Sequenced input: peripheral blood. Here the CDR3 DNA reads TGTGCCAGTAGTATAGGGGCGGGCGATACGCAGTATTTT. Its translation: CASSIGAGDTQYF.